Presented here are 15 T cell receptor beta chains from one specimen sequenced in a study of blood T cell repertoires in COVID-19. Method: immunoSEQ multiplex PCR; TCRdb's copy keeps in-frame clones and lacks some. The table has roughly 360,000 clones, 88% seen once. The sample was PBMCs or T cells enriched from blood (not recorded which). Every receptor here comes from a woman aged 25 to 39 with acute COVID-19.

This chain connects TRBV29-1 to TRBJ2-7; 8 nucleotides align to TRBD1. Losses at the gene ends were 4 bases for V and 0 bases for J; bases not matched to a gene: 8. Per the germline V gene, CDR1 is SQVTM and CDR2 is ANQGSEA. The CDR3 spans 15 residues. The CDR3 DNA reads TGCAGCGTTGTCCTTGGACAGGGTAGCTCCTACGAGCAGTACTTC. Encoded protein: CSVVLGQGSSYEQYF.

This clone was seen once. The V and J genes are TRBV5-1 and TRBJ1-6; no clear D. Germline CDR1 reads SGHRS; CDR2 reads YFSETQ. Trimming left V 1 base short and J 5 bases short, with 13 bases between. There are 16 residues in the CDR3. The CDR3 region has the DNA TGCGCCAGCAGCTTGTTGGCAGGTGTTGATAATTCACCCCTCCACTTT. Translated, it gives CASSLLAGVDNSPLHF.

This chain joins TRBV7-3 and TRBJ2-3; a possible D gene is TRBD1 (6 bases). CDR3 size: 15 residues. Germline loops: CDR1 SGHTA, CDR2 FQGTGA. With 5 bases removed from V and 1 base from J, the gap between germline ends came to 13 bases. The CDR3 nucleotides are TGTGCCAGCAGCCACAGGGTTGGGGGCACAGATACGCAGTATTTT. Protein sequence: CASSHRVGGTDTQYF.

V usage is TRBV9 and J usage is TRBJ2-1; TRBD1 aligns across 8 bases. This CDR3 region has 16 residues. In germline, CDR1 is SGDLS, CDR2 YYNGEE. Germline trimming cut 3 bases from V and 4 bases from J; bases unmatched to any gene: 9. CDR3 nucleotides: TGTGCCAGCAGCGCCCCGGGACAGGCTAAATACAATGAGCAGTTCTTC. It codes for CASSAPGQAKYNEQFF. Filled out from reference TRBV9 and TRBJ2-1, the complete variable domain reads DSGVTQTPKHLITATGQRVTLRCSPRSGDLSVYWYQQSLDQGLQFLIQYYNGEERAKGNILERFSAQQFPDLHSELNLSSLELGDSALYFCASSAPGQAKYNEQFFGPGTRLTVL.

The gene calls are TRBV10-1 and TRBJ2-2, with 8 bases aligning to TRBD2. The CDR3 has 14 residues. In germline, CDR1 is WNHNN, CDR2 SYGVQD (reference sequence). The V and J ends lost 6 bases and 4 bases, in that order; junction bases with no gene match: 4. Here the CDR3 reads CASRAGDSTGELFF. CDR3 in DNA: TGCGCCAGCAGAGCGGGGGATTCCACCGGGGAGCTGTTTTTT.

This clone was seen just once. The chain uses TRBV7-2 and TRBJ1-3; TRBD1 might be the D (5 bases). Germline-derived CDR1 and CDR2 are SGHTA and FQGNSA. V lost 3 bases, J lost 6 bases, and 9 bases lay in between. The CDR3 has 13 amino acids. The CDR3 DNA reads as TGTGCCAGCAGCTTTAGGGGCGCAAACACCATATATTTT. This translates into CASSFRGANTIYF.

The V and J genes are TRBV11-3 and TRBJ2-3; 8 nucleotides align to TRBD2. Germline lookup yields CDR1 SGHNT and CDR2 YENEEA. The V gene end was trimmed by 5 bases and the J gene end by 1 base; junction bases not matched to a gene: 2. CDR3 length: 14 amino acids. CDR3: CASSREGGTDTQYF. The CDR3 nucleotides read TGTGCCAGCAGCCGGGAGGGTGGCACAGATACGCAGTATTTT.

The J gene is TRBJ1-5, the V gene TRBV24-1; the D is unclear. Germline-derived CDR1 and CDR2 are KGHDR and SFDVKD. Trimming took off 3 bases at V and 3 bases at J, with 14 bases between the two ends. The CDR3 is made up of 16 amino acids. CDR3 sequence (DNA): TGTGCCACCAGTGATACTGTAGAGGGAAACAATCAGCCCCAGCATTTT. It encodes CATSDTVEGNNQPQHF.

CDR3 residues: CASSLPGQGSTDTQYF. DNA of the CDR3: TGCGCCAGCAGCTTGCCGGGACAGGGGAGCACAGATACGCAGTATTTT. This chain connects TRBV5-1 to TRBJ2-3; TRBD1 agrees at 10 bases. The V gene's germline CDR1 is SGHRS and CDR2 YFSETQ. The ends lost 1 base at V and 0 bases at J; junction bases unmatched: 2. CDR3 length equals 16 residues.

The genes are TRBV2 and TRBJ1-5; 11 nucleotides align to TRBD1. CDR3 length equals 15 residues. V dropped 4 bases and J dropped 6; count of bases not matched to a gene: 5. Germline V gene data show CDR1 as SNHLY and CDR2 as FYNNEI. CDR3 sequence (DNA): TGTGCCAGCAGTGCGGGACAGGGGGGGGGTCAGCCCCAGCATTTT. Its translation is CASSAGQGGGQPQHF.

This clone was counted between two and nine times. This chain uses TRBV5-1 with TRBJ2-6, with unresolved D. Per germline, CDR1 SGHRS and CDR2 YFSETQ. CDR3 length equals 15 residues. The V end was cut by 4 bases, the J end by 0 bases, with 8 bases between. CDR3 DNA: TGCGCCAGCAGCCCAGAAAGCTCTGGGGCCAACGTCCTGACTTTC. This encodes CASSPESSGANVLTF.

This clone turned up a few times. For the CDR3, the DNA is TGCGCCAGCAGCCACCCGACAGGGAGTTCATCGAACTATGGCTACACCTTC. Its protein is CASSHPTGSSSNYGYTF. The chain couples TRBV4-1 to TRBJ1-2, with 7 nucleotides matching TRBD1. The V gene end was trimmed by 3 bases and the J gene end by 2 bases; junction bases not matched to a gene: 12. The CDR3 loop spans 17 amino acids. CDR1 and CDR2 from the germline V gene are MGHRA and YSYEKL.

Here the CDR3 DNA reads TGTGCCGCGTCAGGGATGAGTGGAAACACCATATATTTT. Encoded protein: CAASGMSGNTIYF. The chain couples TRBV28 to TRBJ1-3; tentatively, D is TRBD1 (5 bases). CDR1 and CDR2 (germline): MDHEN, SYDVKM. V dropped 11 bases and J dropped 3 bases, with 14 bases sitting between them. This CDR3 comprises 13 residues.

This rearrangement joins TRBV5-1 to TRBJ2-3; possible D gene TRBD2, 6 bases. V was clipped by 3 bases and J by 2 bases, with 10 bases between them. CDR1 and CDR2 from the germline V gene are SGHRS and YFSETQ. The CDR3 length is 14 residues. CDR3: CASSSGGVTDTQYF. CDR3 coding DNA: TGCGCCAGCAGCTCCGGCGGGGTCACAGATACGCAGTATTTT.

The chain employs TRBV9 and TRBJ2-1; TRBD1 matches 8 bases. Losses at the gene ends were 9 bases for V and 15 bases for J; bases not matched to a gene: 17. CDR1 and CDR2 (germline): SGDLS, YYNGEE. The CDR3 spans 13 residues. Here the CDR3 DNA reads TGTGCCACCACCCAAGGGACAGGAAAACCTCGGTTCTTC. Translated, it gives CATTQGTGKPRFF. Combining the CDR3 with reference TRBV9 and TRBJ2-1 gives the whole variable domain DSGVTQTPKHLITATGQRVTLRCSPRSGDLSVYWYQQSLDQGLQFLIQYYNGEERAKGNILERFSAQQFPDLHSELNLSSLELGDSALYFCATTQGTGKPRFFGPGTRLTVL.